This T cell receptor (beta chain) was obtained from a study of CD8+ T cells in alopecia areata. The study's findings and limits: Under tofacitinib, numerous expanded lesional clonotypes remained detectable in scalp and blood. Lesional scalp, notably in alopecia totalis/universalis, had clonality above that of normal scalp. Expanded CD8+ clones among the top 100, and scalp clonality, were significantly decreased by tofacitinib.

Note on this clone: Its specificity is not known.

RNA, once extracted, was reverse transcribed into cDNA for use as the sequencing template. Data came from immunoSEQ multiplex PCR; TCRdb stores just in-frame clones and leaves some out. The profile shows approximately 190,000 clones, roughly 60% of them singletons. The length of the CDR3 is 14 residues. Trimming pared 8 bases from V and 1 base from J, leaving 14 bases between. The treatment denotes: oral pan-JAK inhibitor, 5-10 mg twice daily. PBMCs served as the source from which CD4+ and CD8+ T cells were sorted. Source: CD4+ T cells sorted from blood, taken at week 24, from a patient treated with tofacitinib. The TCR comes from a human donor with alopecia areata. This chain uses TRBV6-7 with TRBJ1-1, with D maybe TRBD1 (5 bases). TRBV6-7 is known as an ORF, though its function is uncertain. The CDR3 nucleotides are TGTGCCAGCTCCCCAGGGAATTGGAACACTGAAGCTTTCTTT. Translated, it gives CASSPGNWNTEAFF.